The 26 T cell receptor beta chains given below trace back to one sample, sequenced in a study of radiotherapy plus CTLA-4 blockade in lung cancer. TCRdb keeps only in-frame clones here, not all; method: immunoSEQ multiplex PCR. The sample has tens of thousands of clones, approximately 76% seen once. The sequenced sample was peripheral blood, obtained from a patient treated with radiotherapy plus ipilimumab. These receptors all stem from a human donor with non-small cell lung cancer whose response to radiotherapy plus ipilimumab could not be evaluated. Some clones in this sample may be carry-over from other donors' samples.

The CDR3 nucleotides read TGCGCCAGCAGCCAAGAGGCACAGGGGGGGTCCGAAGCTTTCTTT. It specifies CASSQEAQGGSEAFF. The V call is TRBV4-1, the J call TRBJ1-1; TRBD1 aligns across 8 bases. Germline CDR1 is MGHRA and CDR2 is YSYEKL. The CDR3 is made up of 15 amino acids. The V and J ends lost 0 bases and 8 bases, in that order; junction bases with no gene match: 8.

The rearrangement uses TRBV4-1 and TRBJ2-5; D may be TRBD2 (5 bases). CDR1 is MGHRA and CDR2 is YSYEKL in the germline V gene. The CDR3 is made up of 15 amino acids. Trimming took 1 base from V and 4 from J, leaving 13 bases between them. CDR3 in amino acids: CASSQGAPGGETQYF. The DNA for the CDR3 is TGCGCCAGCAGCCAAGGCGCCCCCGGAGGAGAGACCCAGTACTTC.

CDR3 protein: CASTPPPDSRASELFF. In DNA form, the CDR3 reads TGTGCCAGCACCCCGCCACCCGACAGCCGGGCGAGCGAGCTGTTTTTT. The rearrangement joins TRBV25-1 to TRBJ2-2; weak D call: TRBD1 (5 bases). The CDR3 consists of 16 residues. CDR1 and CDR2 (germline): MGHDK, SYGVNS. The V gene lost 7 bases and the J gene lost 11 bases, with 26 bases spanning the gap.

The J gene is TRBJ2-2, the V gene TRBV9, with D possibly TRBD1 on 6 matching bases. Trimming pared 0 bases from V and 6 bases from J, leaving 15 bases between. Germline V gene data show CDR1 as SGDLS and CDR2 as YYNGEE. This CDR3 is 16 amino acids long. The CDR3 DNA reads TGTGCCAGCAGCGTAGCTCGGCAGGGGATCTCCGGGGAGCTGTTTTTT. Translated, it gives CASSVARQGISGELFF.

V usage is TRBV7-9 and J usage is TRBJ1-4; D gene unclear. Germline V lookup: CDR1 SEHNR, CDR2 FQNEAQ (reference sequence). V was cut by 2 bases and J by 3 bases, with 10 bases left in between. The CDR3 has 15 amino acids. For the CDR3, the DNA is TGTGCCAGCAGCTTAACGACATATGCTAATGAAAAACTGTTTTTT. This sequence encodes CASSLTTYANEKLFF.

The J gene is TRBJ2-3, the V gene TRBV11-2; D gene ambiguous. The CDR3 is 12 residues long. The germline V and J ends were trimmed by 7 bases and 5 bases, with 10 bases remaining between them. The germline V gene encodes CDR1 SGHAT and CDR2 FQNNGV. The CDR3 coding sequence is TGTGCCAGCACCGAGGTCGGAGATACGCAGTATTTT. Protein: CASTEVGDTQYF. Full variable domain (rest looked up from reference TRBV11-2 and TRBJ2-3): EAGVAQSPRYKIIEKRQSVAFWCNPISGHATLYWYQQILGQGPKLLIQFQNNGVVDDSQLPKDRFSAERLKGVDSTLKIQPAKLEDSAVYLCASTEVGDTQYFGPGTRLTVL.

The CDR3 region has the DNA TGTGCCAGCAGCCTTAGTAGTGGGGAGGGTTCACCCCTCCACTTT. It specifies CASSLSSGEGSPLHF. This chain uses TRBV7-2 with TRBJ1-6, with unresolved D. Trimming removed 5 bases at V and 9 bases at J, with 17 bases between. This CDR3 contains 15 residues. Germline V lookup: CDR1 SGHTA, CDR2 FQGNSA.

The rearrangement uses TRBV9 and TRBJ2-3; 16 nucleotides agree with TRBD2. Germline CDR1 reads SGDLS; CDR2 reads YYNGEE. There are 20 residues in the CDR3. The trim removed 3 bases at V and 3 bases at J, leaving 13 bases unmatched. The CDR3 bases are TGTGCCAGCAGCGCGCAGCAACCGGGACTAGCGGGGGGGATTACAGATACGCAGTATTTT. This translates into CASSAQQPGLAGGITDTQYF.

The gene calls are TRBV6-5 and TRBJ1-1; D may be TRBD1 (5 bases). The V and J ends lost 0 bases and 2 bases respectively, with 13 bases between them. CDR1 MNHEY and CDR2 SVGAGI come from the germline V gene. CDR3 length: 16 amino acids. The CDR3 DNA sequence: TGTGCCAGCAGTTACTCCCCCGGGGGATTAAACACTGAAGCTTTCTTT. Amino acid sequence: CASSYSPGGLNTEAFF.

V usage is TRBV9 and J usage is TRBJ2-7; TRBD1 matches 9 bases. V shed 0 bases and J 2 bases; nucleotides not matched to a gene: 0. Germline CDR1 reads SGDLS; CDR2 reads YYNGEE. The CDR3 runs 14 residues. As DNA, the CDR3 is TGTGCCAGCAGCGTAGGACAGGGGGCCTACGAGCAGTACTTC. Translation gives CASSVGQGAYEQYF. The full variable domain, with the rest looked up from reference TRBV9 and TRBJ2-7, is DSGVTQTPKHLITATGQRVTLRCSPRSGDLSVYWYQQSLDQGLQFLIQYYNGEERAKGNILERFSAQQFPDLHSELNLSSLELGDSALYFCASSVGQGAYEQYFGPGTRLTVT.

The rearrangement joins TRBV7-6 to TRBJ2-3; 9 bases fit TRBD2. The CDR3 has 14 residues. Germline V lookup: CDR1 SGHVS, CDR2 FNYEAQ. V lost 5 bases and J lost 3; bases outside the gene matches: 3. The CDR3 loop is CASSLTSGTDTQYF. CDR3 bases: TGTGCCAGCAGCCTGACTAGCGGAACAGATACGCAGTATTTT.

The chain employs TRBV5-4 and TRBJ2-5; perhaps TRBD2 as D (6 bases). The CDR3 extends over 16 amino acids. V lost 4 bases to trimming and J lost 4 bases, with 20 bases between them. Per germline, CDR1 SGHNT and CDR2 YYREEE (reference sequence). The CDR3 sequence is CASSGDGGVFIETQYF. DNA of the CDR3: TGTGCCAGCAGCGGCGACGGGGGTGTTTTCATAGAGACCCAGTACTTC.

The gene calls are TRBV5-1 and TRBJ2-7, with 9 bases identical to TRBD2. From germline, CDR1 is SGHRS and CDR2 YFSETQ. V was pared by 1 base and J by 2 bases, with 7 bases of the junction left unmatched. CDR3 length: 16 amino acids. CDR3 DNA sequence: TGCGCCAGCAGCTTGATGTCTAGCGGGACCCCCTACGAGCAGTACTTC. It yields the protein CASSLMSSGTPYEQYF.

This clone was counted a few times. The chain has TRBV5-8 and TRBJ2-7, with D possibly matching TRBD2 (7 bases). The V end was cut by 0 bases, the J end by 13 bases, with 17 bases between. This CDR3 has 13 amino acids. Per the germline V gene, CDR1 is SGHTS and CDR2 is YDEGEE. CDR3 protein: CASSLVGGPNLYF. The CDR3 region has the DNA TGTGCCAGCAGCTTGGTCGGGGGGCCAAATCTTTACTTC.

The CDR3 DNA sequence: TGTGCCAGCAGCTTAGGGGGCTATACGCAGTATTTT. This codes for CASSLGGYTQYF. V gene TRBV7-9 combines with J gene TRBJ2-3, with a tentative D call TRBD1 (5 bases). Trimming removed 1 base from V and 7 bases from J, with 6 bases in between. Germline loops: CDR1 SEHNR, CDR2 FQNEAQ (reference sequence). There are 12 residues in the CDR3. The complete variable domain, with remaining parts taken from reference TRBV7-9 and TRBJ2-3, reads DTGVSQNPRHKITKRGQNVTFRCDPISEHNRLYWYRQTLGQGPEFLTYFQNEAQLEKSRLLSDRFSAERPKGSFSTLEIQRTEQGDSAMYLCASSLGGYTQYFGPGTRLTVL.

The chain combines TRBV6-5 with TRBJ1-1; D is undetermined. Trimming pared 1 base from V and 5 bases from J, leaving 11 bases between. The CDR3 is made up of 14 amino acids. CDR1 is MNHEY, CDR2 SVGAGI, per germline. CDR3 loop: CASSYYGVGTEAFF. In DNA, the CDR3 is TGTGCCAGCAGTTACTACGGGGTGGGTACTGAAGCTTTCTTT.

The chain combines TRBV28 with TRBJ2-3, with 8 bases fitting TRBD2. V lost 5 bases and J lost 2; bases outside the gene matches: 12. The CDR3 has 17 amino acids. Germline V lookup: CDR1 MDHEN, CDR2 SYDVKM. In DNA form, the CDR3 reads TGTGCCAGCAGTGCGCATAGCGGGGAGGCTTACACAGATACGCAGTATTTT. It translates to CASSAHSGEAYTDTQYF.

This clone was seen repeatedly, ten times or more. This chain joins TRBV2 and TRBJ1-2; D unclear. This CDR3 is 15 amino acids long. Germline assignment: CDR1 SNHLY and CDR2 FYNNEI. The V end lost 2 bases, the J end lost 1 base, and 11 bases lay between the germline ends. DNA for the CDR3: TGTGCCAGCAGTGAATCAGGACTCCTTAACTATGGCTACACCTTC. This sequence encodes CASSESGLLNYGYTF.

The chain couples TRBV29-1 to TRBJ2-5; 7 nucleotides line up with TRBD1. Germline loops: CDR1 SQVTM, CDR2 ANQGSEA. With 6 bases clipped from V and 5 bases from J, the junction kept 12 bases outside the gene matches. CDR3 size: 14 residues. The CDR3 nucleotides read TGCAGCGTGGGGCCCCGAGGGGGCAGCGAGACCCAGTACTTC. It encodes CSVGPRGGSETQYF.

This clone has only one observation. The genes are TRBV27 and TRBJ1-5; no clear D. Germline-derived CDR1 and CDR2 are MNHEY and SMNVEV (reference sequence). The CDR3 is 13 amino acids. Deletions cut 3 bases from V and 4 bases from J, with 7 bases between. CDR3 amino acids: CASSFRLNQPQHF. CDR3 coding DNA: TGTGCCAGCAGTTTCAGACTTAATCAGCCCCAGCATTTT.

The rearrangement uses TRBV5-4 and TRBJ1-4; 11 nucleotides line up with TRBD1. V lost 4 bases to trimming and J lost 8 bases; unmatched junction nucleotides: 7. The germline V gene encodes CDR1 SGHNT and CDR2 YYREEE (reference sequence). There are 15 residues in the CDR3. The CDR3 nucleotides read TGTGCCAGCAGCCTGACGGGACAGGGGGGAGAAAAACTGTTTTTT. Its translation: CASSLTGQGGEKLFF.

The chain carries TRBV6-5 and TRBJ2-5, with D perhaps matching TRBD1 (6 bases). The DNA end is more similar to TRBJ2-7, so the J call may be wrong. The CDR3 is made up of 12 amino acids. The V gene's germline CDR1 is MNHEY and CDR2 SVGAGI. In DNA form, the CDR3 reads TGTGCCAGCTGGGAACAGGGCTACGAGCAGTACTTC. The encoded protein is CASWEQGYEQYF.

The chain couples TRBV28 to TRBJ1-1; no clear D. The germline V gene encodes CDR1 MDHEN and CDR2 SYDVKM. The V gene lost 9 bases and the J gene lost 1 base, with 3 bases spanning the gap. The CDR3 loop spans 10 amino acids. The CDR3 DNA reads TGTGCCAGGAGGAACACTGAAGCTTTCTTT. This translates into CARRNTEAFF.

This clone appeared once. The chain combines TRBV28 with TRBJ2-7, with 7 positions matching TRBD1. V lost 5 bases and J lost 0; bases outside the gene matches: 4. The CDR3 totals 14 residues. Per germline, CDR1 MDHEN and CDR2 SYDVKM. The CDR3 spells CASSPGTDSYEQYF. CDR3 coding DNA: TGTGCCAGCAGTCCCGGGACAGACTCCTACGAGCAGTACTTC.

The rearrangement joins TRBV15 to TRBJ2-3; D perhaps matches TRBD2 (6 bases). The CDR3 is 15 amino acids. Trimming stripped 3 bases from V and 0 bases from J, with 10 bases between. Germline loops: CDR1 LNHNV, CDR2 YYDKDF (reference sequence). CDR3 sequence: CATSRGDSSTDTQYF. CDR3 nucleotides: TGTGCCACCAGCAGGGGGGACTCTAGCACAGATACGCAGTATTTT. Together with reference TRBV15 and TRBJ2-3, the CDR3 gives the full variable domain: DAMVIQNPRYQVTQFGKPVTLSCSQTLNHNVMYWYQQKSSQAPKLLFHYYDKDFNNEADTPDNFQSRRPNTSFCFLDIRSPGLGDTAMYLCATSRGDSSTDTQYFGPGTRLTVL.

This clone was seen more than once but under ten times. The chain has TRBV19 and TRBJ1-3, with no clear D. The germline V gene encodes CDR1 LNHDA and CDR2 SQIVND (reference sequence). This CDR3 comprises 14 residues. Trimming removed 6 bases at V and 0 bases at J, with 9 bases between. As DNA, the CDR3 is TGTGCCAGTAGCGAAAGTAGCTCTGGAAACACCATATATTTT. It specifies CASSESSSGNTIYF.